This T cell receptor (beta chain) was captured in a study of control samples from healthy donors and cancer patients. The table lists this clone with a count of one. Libraries were prepared by immunoSEQ multiplex PCR; TCRdb keeps only in-frame clonotypes and omits some of them. The sample consists of about 73,000 clones, about 90% of them appearing once. V dropped 7 bases and J dropped 1 base, with 14 bases sitting between them. Germline V lookup: CDR1 MNHNY, CDR2 SVGAGI (reference sequence). The CDR3 totals 15 residues. This TCR came from a man aged 55 to 70 with lung cancer. The rearrangement uses TRBV6-6 and TRBJ2-1, with D possibly being TRBD1 (5 bases). The sequenced material came from PBMCs. The CDR3 DNA is TGTGCCAGCACCCCTCCTCAGGGATCCTACAATGAGCAGTTCTTC. Protein sequence: CASTPPQGSYNEQFF.